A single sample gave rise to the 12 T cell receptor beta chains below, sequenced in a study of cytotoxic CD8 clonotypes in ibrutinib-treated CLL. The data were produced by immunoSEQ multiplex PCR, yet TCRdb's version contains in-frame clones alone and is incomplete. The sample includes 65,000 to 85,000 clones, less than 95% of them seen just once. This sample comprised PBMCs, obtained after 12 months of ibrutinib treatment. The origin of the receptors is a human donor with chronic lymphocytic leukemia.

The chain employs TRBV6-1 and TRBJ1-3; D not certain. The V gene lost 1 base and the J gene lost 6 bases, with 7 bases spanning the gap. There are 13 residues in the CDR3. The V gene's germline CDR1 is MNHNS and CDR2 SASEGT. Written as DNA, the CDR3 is TGTGCCAGCAGTGAAGTATTACAAAACACCATATATTTT. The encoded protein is CASSEVLQNTIYF.

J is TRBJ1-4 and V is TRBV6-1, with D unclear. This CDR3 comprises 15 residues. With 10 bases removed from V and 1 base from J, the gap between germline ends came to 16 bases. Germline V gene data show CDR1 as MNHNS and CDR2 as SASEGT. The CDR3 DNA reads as TGTGCCACCGGCACCCGGACGGGAACTAATGAAAAACTGTTTTTT. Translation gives CATGTRTGTNEKLFF.

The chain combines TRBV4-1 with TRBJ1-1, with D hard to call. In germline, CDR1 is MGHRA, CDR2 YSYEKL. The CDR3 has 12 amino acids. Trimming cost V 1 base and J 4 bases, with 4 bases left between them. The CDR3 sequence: CASSQGPTEAFF. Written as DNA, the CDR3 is TGCGCCAGCAGCCAAGGCCCCACTGAAGCTTTCTTT.

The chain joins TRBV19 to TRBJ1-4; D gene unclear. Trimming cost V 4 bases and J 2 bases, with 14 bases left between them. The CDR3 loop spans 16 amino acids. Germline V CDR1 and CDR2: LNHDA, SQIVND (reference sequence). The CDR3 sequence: CASSTWWGGTNEKLFF. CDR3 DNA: TGTGCCAGTAGTACTTGGTGGGGAGGCACTAATGAAAAACTGTTTTTT.

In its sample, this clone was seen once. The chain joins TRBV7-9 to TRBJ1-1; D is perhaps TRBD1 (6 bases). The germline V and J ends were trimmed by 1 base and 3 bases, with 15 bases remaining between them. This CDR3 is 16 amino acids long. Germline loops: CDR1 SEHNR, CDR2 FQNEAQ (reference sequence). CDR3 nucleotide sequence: TGTGCCAGCAGCTTAGGGACAGTAGGGTTGGACACTGAAGCTTTCTTT. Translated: CASSLGTVGLDTEAFF.

The CDR3 DNA sequence: TGTGCCAGCTGGACAGGGGGAAACTACGAGCAGTACTTC. It is translated as CASWTGGNYEQYF. The V and J genes are TRBV6-1 and TRBJ2-7, with TRBD1 matching 10 bases. The CDR3 runs 13 residues. J lost 3 bases, V lost 8 bases, and 4 bases had no gene match. Germline V gives CDR1 MNHNS, CDR2 SASEGT.

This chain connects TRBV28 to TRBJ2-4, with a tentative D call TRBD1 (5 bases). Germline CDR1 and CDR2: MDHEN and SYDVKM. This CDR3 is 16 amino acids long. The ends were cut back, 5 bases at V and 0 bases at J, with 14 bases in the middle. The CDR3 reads CASSPWGKLAKNIQYF. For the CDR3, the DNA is TGTGCCAGCAGTCCATGGGGCAAACTAGCCAAAAACATTCAGTACTTC.

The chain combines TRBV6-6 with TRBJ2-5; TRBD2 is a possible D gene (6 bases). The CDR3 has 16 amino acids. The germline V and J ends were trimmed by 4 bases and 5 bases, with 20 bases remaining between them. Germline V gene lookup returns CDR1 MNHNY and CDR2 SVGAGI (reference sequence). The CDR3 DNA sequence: TGTGCCAGCAGTTCCGGGACTCTCTCCTTCGGGGAGACCCAGTACTTC. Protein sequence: CASSSGTLSFGETQYF.

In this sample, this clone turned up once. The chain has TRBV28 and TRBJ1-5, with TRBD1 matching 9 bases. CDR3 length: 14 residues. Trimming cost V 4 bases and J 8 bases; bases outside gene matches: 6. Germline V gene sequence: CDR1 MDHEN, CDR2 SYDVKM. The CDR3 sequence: CASSSGTGLKPQHF. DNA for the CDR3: TGTGCCAGCAGTTCCGGGACAGGGCTGAAGCCCCAGCATTTT.

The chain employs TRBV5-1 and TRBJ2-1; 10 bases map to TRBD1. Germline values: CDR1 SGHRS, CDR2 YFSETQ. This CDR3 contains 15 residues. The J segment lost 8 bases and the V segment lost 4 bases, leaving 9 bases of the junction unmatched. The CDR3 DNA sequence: TGCGCCAGCAGCCTCCGACAGGGGGCTGGGGATGAGCAGTTCTTC. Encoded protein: CASSLRQGAGDEQFF. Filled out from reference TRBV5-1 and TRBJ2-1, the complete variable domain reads KAGVTQTPRYLIKTRGQQVTLSCSPISGHRSVSWYQQTPGQGLQFLFEYFSETQRNKGNFPGRFSGRQFSNSRSEMNVSTLELGDSALYLCASSLRQGAGDEQFFGPGTRLTVL.

Here the CDR3 DNA reads TGTGCCAGCAGTGCGGGACTCATAGGCTCCTACGAGCAGTACTTC. Its protein product is CASSAGLIGSYEQYF. The chain has TRBV25-1 and TRBJ2-7, with D possibly TRBD2 on 6 matching bases. From germline, CDR1 is MGHDK and CDR2 SYGVNS. The CDR3 runs 15 residues. With 4 bases removed from V and 0 bases from J, the gap between germline ends came to 13 bases.

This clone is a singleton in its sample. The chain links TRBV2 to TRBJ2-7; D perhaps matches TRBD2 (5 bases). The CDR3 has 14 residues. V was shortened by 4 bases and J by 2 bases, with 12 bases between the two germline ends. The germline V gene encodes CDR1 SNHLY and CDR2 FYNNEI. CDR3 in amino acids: CASSGVRGTYEQYF. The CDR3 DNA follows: TGTGCCAGCAGTGGGGTCAGAGGGACCTACGAGCAGTACTTC.